The clone carrying this T cell receptor beta chain was recorded a few times. This sample stems from a study of identical twins. MiXCR was run by TCRdb on the 5' RACE reads, yielding one entry per CDR3 protein. Of roughly 720,000 distinct CDR3 sequences listed, approximately 18% are singletons. The data also belong to a second study, concerning T cells expressing NK-cell markers. That source notes: It was sorted CD3+CD56+NKG2C+, CD3+CD56+NKG2C- and CD3+CD56-NKG2C+ T cells that supplied the TCR beta repertoires.

The TCR was taken from a woman between 18 and 29 years old in good health. Sequencing was done on a sample of PBMCs.

The CDR3 DNA sequence: TGCGCCAGCAGCTTGGGAGGGACTAGCGCGTCGAACACCGGGGAGCTGTTTTTT. As protein: CASSLGGTSASNTGELFF. The chain employs TRBV5-1 and TRBJ2-2, with 10 bases lining up with TRBD2. Germline V gene sequence: CDR1 SGHRS, CDR2 YFSETQ. V was pared by 0 bases and J by 0 bases, with 5 bases of the junction left unmatched. The CDR3 runs 18 residues.